Each of the 12 T cell receptor beta chains below was sequenced from the same sample in a study of T cell repertoires in cytomegalovirus infection. Antigen specificity for these receptors is unknown. One entry per CDR3 protein results from TCRdb running MiXCR on the reads. The table shows around 770,000 distinct CDR3 sequences, with under 35% occurring only once. Sequencing was performed on cultured CD8+ T cells from PBMCs, taken from culture after CMV antigen stimulation. Receptors originate from a human donor in good health (CMV status not recorded). Some clones in this sample may be carry-over from other donors' samples.

This clonotype was found once. The rearrangement uses TRBV6-5 and TRBJ2-1; D unclear. V was cut by 2 bases and J by 5 bases, with 22 bases left in between. Germline values: CDR1 MNHEY, CDR2 SVGAGI. CDR3 length: 18 residues. The CDR3: CASSYTVPGNLRHNEQFF. CDR3 sequence (DNA): TGTGCCAGCAGTTACACGGTTCCGGGCAACCTTAGACACAATGAGCAGTTCTTC.

On this clonotype itself: A read error is possible here, since a much larger clone lies one base away. The rearrangement links TRBV12-3 or TRBV12-4 to TRBJ1-2, with D possibly being TRBD1 (5 bases). The germline V and J ends were trimmed by 5 bases and 0 bases, with 16 bases remaining between them. The CDR3 runs to 16 residues. Here the CDR3 reads CASSPGMGLANYGYTF. The CDR3 DNA follows: TGTGCCAGCAGTCCCGGGATGGGGCTTGCTAACTATGGCTACACCTTC.

The chain uses TRBV27 and TRBJ2-3; TRBD2 might be the D (6 bases). V was trimmed by 3 bases and J by 1 base, leaving 23 bases between them. In germline, CDR1 is MNHEY, CDR2 SMNVEV (reference sequence). There are 19 residues in the CDR3. The CDR3 reads CASSFRPLGRGGGTDTQYF. The CDR3 coding sequence is TGTGCCAGCAGTTTTCGCCCCCTAGGTAGGGGAGGCGGCACAGATACGCAGTATTTT.

V and J are TRBV9 and TRBJ2-1, with D possibly called TRBD1 or TRBD2 (6 bases each). This CDR3 has 15 amino acids. CDR1 SGDLS and CDR2 YYNGEE come from the germline V gene. V was clipped by 4 bases and J by 9 bases, with 20 bases between them. The CDR3 protein is CASSLKDRGPGEQFF. CDR3 nucleotides: TGTGCCAGCAGCCTAAAGGACCGGGGGCCGGGTGAGCAGTTCTTC.

V is TRBV12-3 or TRBV12-4 and J is TRBJ2-3, with TRBD2 matching over 7 bases. The V and J ends lost 5 bases and 0 bases, in that order; junction bases with no gene match: 5. CDR3 length: 15 residues. CDR3 sequence reads: CASSNSGRSTDTQYF. CDR3 bases: TGTGCCAGCAGTAATAGCGGGCGAAGCACAGATACGCAGTATTTT.

This sequence joins TRBV12-3 or TRBV12-4 and TRBJ1-5; D remains ambiguous. This CDR3 region has 15 residues. With 6 bases removed from V and 3 bases from J, the gap between germline ends came to 15 bases. CDR3: CASRDTATDNQPQHF. The CDR3 DNA follows: TGTGCCAGCAGAGACACCGCGACGGACAATCAGCCCCAGCATTTT.

This rearrangement joins TRBV7-6 to TRBJ1-3; no definite D call. Trimming took off 11 bases at V and 8 bases at J, with 13 bases between the two ends. Germline V CDR1 and CDR2: SGHVS, FNYEAQ. This CDR3 region has 11 residues. The DNA for the CDR3 is TGTGCCCCAAGGAGTCGCGACACCATATATTTT. It translates to CAPRSRDTIYF.

The rearrangement links TRBV5-6 to TRBJ1-2; 7 bases line up with TRBD1. Trimming at V came to 6 bases and at J to 5 bases, leaving 10 bases not matched to a gene. Germline V gives CDR1 SGHDT, CDR2 YYEEEE. This CDR3 has 14 amino acids. The CDR3 DNA reads TGTGCCAGCAATCCTGGGACAGCCGTATATGGCTACACCTTC. Translation gives CASNPGTAVYGYTF.

The chain links TRBV27 to TRBJ2-7; TRBD1 matches at 7 bases. Germline V gene lookup returns CDR1 MNHEY and CDR2 SMNVEV (reference sequence). V lost 2 bases, J lost 2 bases, and 12 bases stayed unmatched. The CDR3 totals 17 residues. In nucleotides, the CDR3 is TGTGCCAGCAGTTTACGAATATCCGGGACAGCAACCTACGAGCAGTACTTC. The encoded protein is CASSLRISGTATYEQYF.

This chain links TRBV7-9 with TRBJ2-5; D possibly matches TRBD1 or TRBD2 (5 bases each). Trimming removed 3 bases at V and 2 bases at J, with 19 bases between. The CDR3 is 17 residues long. Germline CDR1 is SEHNR and CDR2 is FQNEAQ (reference sequence). The DNA for the CDR3 is TGTGCCAGCAGCTTTGGACCGGGGCAAAGGATTCAAGAGACCCAGTACTTC. This encodes CASSFGPGQRIQETQYF. The full variable domain, its missing parts supplied by reference TRBV7-9 and TRBJ2-5, is DTGVSQNPRHKITKRGQNVTFRCDPISEHNRLYWYRQTLGQGPEFLTYFQNEAQLEKSRLLSDRFSAERPKGSFSTLEIQRTEQGDSAMYLCASSFGPGQRIQETQYFGPGTRLLVL.

In nucleotides, the CDR3 is TGTGCCATCAAGACGCGGCAGACGAGCTCTGGAAACACCATATATTTT. Translated: CAIKTRQTSSGNTIYF. The genes are TRBV10-3 and TRBJ1-3; no reliable D call. Germline-derived CDR1 and CDR2 are ENHRY and SYGVKD. The CDR3 is 16 residues long. Trimming stripped 7 bases from V and 0 bases from J, with 16 bases between.

This clonotype has more than one count but fewer than ten. The chain couples TRBV2 to TRBJ2-3, with 11 bases matching TRBD1. The CDR3 totals 18 residues. CDR1 and CDR2 from the germline V gene are SNHLY and FYNNEI. V lost 2 bases to trimming and J lost 4 bases; unmatched junction nucleotides: 11. CDR3 bases: TGTGCCAGCAGTGAAAACCCCCGGGACAGGGGGTGGGCAGATACGCAGTATTTT. Amino acids: CASSENPRDRGWADTQYF.